This TCR beta chain was obtained from a study of T cells expressing NK-cell markers. Findings of the study overall: Dominant NKG2C+ clonotypes in a handful of donors made up about 1.0-7.0% of CD8+ T cells.

There are 18 residues in the CDR3. CDR1 is DFQATT, CDR2 SNEGSKA, per germline (reference sequence). As to this clonotype: Its antigen is not known.

TCR beta libraries carry UMIs added by 5'RACE template switching. TCRdb reprocessed the 5' RACE reads and keeps a single row for each CDR3 protein, giving no DNA. This sample's table has around 180,000 distinct CDR3 sequences. The chain employs TRBV20-1 and TRBJ2-3; TCRdb's D call of TRBD1 is untestable without DNA. The sequence was obtained from a man between 18 and 69 years old in good health. The sequenced material came from blood T cells: a sorted CD56 or NKG2C T cell subset, CD4+ or CD8+ T cells, or bulk PBMC T cells (not recorded which). The CDR3 protein is CSARDLAGGPFSTDTQYF.